This entry lists 9 T cell receptor beta chains sequenced from one sample in a study of Graves' ophthalmopathy and Graves' hyperthyroidism. The study amplified TCR beta CDR3 regions using RNA transcripts. In the first round, RT-PCR was carried out with HTBI primers, and a multiplex PCR formed the second round. TCRdb reanalysed the multiplex PCR reads using MiXCR and keeps one entry per CDR3 protein. This table has about 380,000 distinct CDR3 sequences, over 15% appearing once. Input material: peripheral blood. The source is a woman younger than 35 with stable Graves' hyperthyroidism.

This clonotype has at least ten counts. V is TRBV29-1 and J is TRBJ1-2; a weak D match, TRBD1 (5 bases). Between the trimmed V and J ends, which lost 3 bases and 2 bases, there was a span of 7 bases. Per the germline V gene, CDR1 is SQVTM and CDR2 is ANQGSEA. The CDR3 is made up of 12 amino acids. CDR3 residues: CSVDGANYGYTF. As DNA, the CDR3 is TGCAGCGTTGACGGGGCGAACTATGGCTACACCTTC.

In its sample, this clonotype was seen many times. This rearrangement joins TRBV4-1 to TRBJ1-1; TRBD1 aligns across 12 bases. CDR1 and CDR2 (germline): MGHRA, YSYEKL. Unmatched junction bases numbered 10, after V lost 4 bases and J lost 1 base. The CDR3 spans 18 residues. CDR3 sequence: CASSPEGGQGARNTEAFF. CDR3 DNA sequence: TGCGCCAGCAGCCCAGAGGGGGGACAGGGGGCGAGGAACACTGAAGCTTTCTTT.

At least ten counts were recorded for this clonotype. This chain uses TRBV6-1 with TRBJ1-1, with a weak D call TRBD1 (5 bases). This CDR3 comprises 12 residues. Germline CDR1 MNHNS, CDR2 SASEGT. V was cut by 3 bases and J by 10 bases, with 12 bases left in between. For the CDR3, the DNA is TGTGCCAGCAGTGATTTTATGGGGGGAGCTTTCTTT. Residues: CASSDFMGGAFF.

In this sample, this clonotype turned up many times. This chain uses TRBV12-3 or TRBV12-4 with TRBJ1-6; D is possibly TRBD1 (6 bases). The V gene lost 6 bases and the J gene lost 10 bases, with 16 bases spanning the gap. The CDR3 is 14 amino acids. CDR3 sequence: CASSLQGSGSPLHF. The CDR3 DNA reads as TGTGCCAGCAGCCTTCAGGGGTCGGGCTCACCCCTCCACTTT.

The sample holds many counts of this clonotype. The CDR3 DNA reads TGTGCTAGTGGCCCCCTGGGAAGTGGCTACACCTTC. Translating gives CASGPLGSGYTF. The gene calls are TRBV12-5 and TRBJ1-2; D gene unclear. This CDR3 has 12 residues. Germline V gene lookup returns CDR1 LGHNT and CDR2 FRNRAP. Trimming left V 6 bases short and J 7 bases short, with 12 bases between. The full variable domain, in which reference TRBV12-5 and TRBJ1-2 provide the parts outside the CDR3, is DARVTQTPRHKVTEMGQEVTMRCQPILGHNTVFWYRQTMMQGLELLAYFRNRAPLDDSGMPKDRFSAEMPDATLATLKIQPSEPRDSAVYFCASGPLGSGYTFGSGTRLTVV.

V usage is TRBV19 and J usage is TRBJ1-2, with 9 bases matching TRBD1. The CDR3 sequence is 14 residues long. The germline V gene has CDR1 LNHDA and CDR2 SQIVND (reference sequence). J lost 6 bases, V lost 4 bases, and 6 bases had no gene match. The CDR3 coding sequence is TGTGCCAGTAGTACGGACAGGGGCTGGAATGGCTACACCTTC. Translation: CASSTDRGWNGYTF.

This clonotype was seen a few times. The chain carries TRBV18 and TRBJ2-7, with 7 bases that match TRBD1. Germline V CDR1 and CDR2: KGHSH, LQKENI. Trimming cost V 3 bases and J 2 bases; bases outside gene matches: 4. The CDR3 is 14 amino acids. In DNA form, the CDR3 reads TGTGCCAGCTCACCTTTCCAGGGGGCCTACGAGCAGTACTTC. Protein sequence: CASSPFQGAYEQYF.

A few counts support this clonotype. This chain uses TRBV11-2 with TRBJ1-5, with D perhaps TRBD1 (5 bases). The CDR3 consists of 16 residues. In germline, CDR1 is SGHAT, CDR2 FQNNGV. V lost 5 bases and J 1 base, leaving 15 bases between the germline ends. CDR3 loop: CASSPAGRGSNQPQHF. The CDR3 coding sequence is TGTGCCAGCAGCCCCGCGGGAAGGGGAAGCAATCAGCCCCAGCATTTT.

This clonotype was detected ten times or more. The chain employs TRBV12-3 or TRBV12-4 and TRBJ1-3; the D is unclear. Trimming shortened V by 2 bases and J by 0 bases, and 5 bases separated the two germline ends. This CDR3 has 14 residues. CDR3 sequence: CASSLRISGNTIYF. CDR3 in DNA: TGTGCCAGCAGTTTACGCATCTCTGGAAACACCATATATTTT.